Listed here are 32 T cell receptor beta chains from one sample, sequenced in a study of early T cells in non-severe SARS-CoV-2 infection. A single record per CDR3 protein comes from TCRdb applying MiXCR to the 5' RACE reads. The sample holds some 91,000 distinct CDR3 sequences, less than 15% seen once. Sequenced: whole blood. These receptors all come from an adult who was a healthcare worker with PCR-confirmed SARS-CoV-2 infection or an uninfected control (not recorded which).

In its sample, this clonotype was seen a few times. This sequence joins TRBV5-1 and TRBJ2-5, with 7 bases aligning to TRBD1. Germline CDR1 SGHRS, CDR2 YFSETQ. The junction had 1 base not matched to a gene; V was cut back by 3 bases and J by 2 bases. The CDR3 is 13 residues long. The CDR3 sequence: CASSSGQQETQYF. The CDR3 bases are TGCGCCAGCAGCTCGGGACAGCAAGAGACCCAGTACTTC.

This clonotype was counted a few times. CDR3 sequence (DNA): TGTGCCAGCAGCCACCGACTAGCGGGGGGGTCCAATGAGCAGTTCTTC. Translation gives CASSHRLAGGSNEQFF. The genes are TRBV14 and TRBJ2-1, with 14 bases lining up with TRBD2. There are 16 residues in the CDR3. Germline lookup yields CDR1 SGHDN and CDR2 FVKESK. Trimming removed 3 bases from V and 6 bases from J; junction bases left unmatched: 4. Using reference TRBV14 and TRBJ2-1 for the parts outside the CDR3, the full variable domain is EAGVTQFPSHSVIEKGQTVTLRCDPISGHDNLYWYRRVMGKEIKFLLHFVKESKQDESGMPNNRFLAERTGGTYSTLKVQPAELEDSGVYFCASSHRLAGGSNEQFFGPGTRLTVL.

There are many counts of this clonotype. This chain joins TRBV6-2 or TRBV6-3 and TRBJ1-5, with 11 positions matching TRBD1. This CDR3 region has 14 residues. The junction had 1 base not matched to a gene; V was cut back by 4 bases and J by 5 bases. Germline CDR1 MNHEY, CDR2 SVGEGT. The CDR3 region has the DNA TGTGCCAGCAGTTGGACAGGGGGCTATCAGCCCCAGCATTTT. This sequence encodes CASSWTGGYQPQHF.

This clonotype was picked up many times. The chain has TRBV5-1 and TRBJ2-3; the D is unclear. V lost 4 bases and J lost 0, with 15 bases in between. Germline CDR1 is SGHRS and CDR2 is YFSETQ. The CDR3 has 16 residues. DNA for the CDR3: TGCGCCAGCAGCCGAGGCCCTCCCCTAAGCACAGATACGCAGTATTTT. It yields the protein CASSRGPPLSTDTQYF.

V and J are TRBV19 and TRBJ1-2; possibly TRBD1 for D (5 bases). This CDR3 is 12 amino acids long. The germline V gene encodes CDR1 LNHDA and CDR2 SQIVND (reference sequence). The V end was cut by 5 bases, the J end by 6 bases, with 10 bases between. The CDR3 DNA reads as TGTGCCAGTAGTGCCGACAGTGATGGCTACACCTTC. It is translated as CASSADSDGYTF.

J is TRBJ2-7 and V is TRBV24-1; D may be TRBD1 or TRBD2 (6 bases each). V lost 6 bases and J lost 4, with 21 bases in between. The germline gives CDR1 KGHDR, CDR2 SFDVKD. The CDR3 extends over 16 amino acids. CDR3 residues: CATSMVGQPGVYEQYF. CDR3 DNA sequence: TGTGCCACCAGTATGGTGGGACAACCGGGAGTGTACGAGCAGTACTTC.

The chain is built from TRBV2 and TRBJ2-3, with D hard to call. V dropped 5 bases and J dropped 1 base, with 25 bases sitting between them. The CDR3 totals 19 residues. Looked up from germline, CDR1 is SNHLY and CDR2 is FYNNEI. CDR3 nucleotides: TGTGCCAGCAGTTTCCAATTCCCCTTCCAAGATAGAGGCACAGATACGCAGTATTTT. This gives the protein CASSFQFPFQDRGTDTQYF.

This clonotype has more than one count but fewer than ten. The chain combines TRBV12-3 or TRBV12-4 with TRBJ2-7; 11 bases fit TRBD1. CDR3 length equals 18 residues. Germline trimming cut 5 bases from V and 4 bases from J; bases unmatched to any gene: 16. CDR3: CASSANKPDRGQVYEQYF. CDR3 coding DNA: TGTGCCAGCAGTGCCAATAAACCGGACAGGGGGCAAGTATACGAGCAGTACTTC.

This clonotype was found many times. CDR3 region: CASSAGMLEKLFF. The CDR3 coding sequence is TGTGCCAGCAGCGCCGGAATGTTGGAAAAACTGTTTTTT. The V and J genes are TRBV7-9 and TRBJ1-4, with D unresolved. The length of the CDR3 is 13 residues. With 5 bases removed from V and 8 bases from J, the gap between germline ends came to 12 bases. CDR1 SEHNR and CDR2 FQNEAQ come from the germline V gene (reference sequence).

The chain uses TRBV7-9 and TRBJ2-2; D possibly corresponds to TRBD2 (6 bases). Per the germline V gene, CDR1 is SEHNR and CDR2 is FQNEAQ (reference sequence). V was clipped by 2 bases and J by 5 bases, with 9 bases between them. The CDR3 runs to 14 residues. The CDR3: CASSLMAGTGELFF. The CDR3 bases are TGTGCCAGCAGCTTAATGGCGGGGACCGGGGAGCTGTTTTTT.

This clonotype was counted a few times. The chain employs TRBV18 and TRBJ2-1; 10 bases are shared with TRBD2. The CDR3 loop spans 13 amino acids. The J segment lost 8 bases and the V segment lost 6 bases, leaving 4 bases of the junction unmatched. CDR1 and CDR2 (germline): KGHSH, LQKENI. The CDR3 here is CASSPGLADEQFF. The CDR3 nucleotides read TGTGCCAGCTCCCCTGGACTAGCGGATGAGCAGTTCTTC.

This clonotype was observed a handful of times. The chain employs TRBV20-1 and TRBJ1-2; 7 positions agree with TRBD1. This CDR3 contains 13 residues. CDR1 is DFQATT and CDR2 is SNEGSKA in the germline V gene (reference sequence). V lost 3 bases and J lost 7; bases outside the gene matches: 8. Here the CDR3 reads CSASDRAKAGYTF. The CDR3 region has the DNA TGCAGTGCTAGTGACAGGGCAAAGGCTGGCTACACCTTC.

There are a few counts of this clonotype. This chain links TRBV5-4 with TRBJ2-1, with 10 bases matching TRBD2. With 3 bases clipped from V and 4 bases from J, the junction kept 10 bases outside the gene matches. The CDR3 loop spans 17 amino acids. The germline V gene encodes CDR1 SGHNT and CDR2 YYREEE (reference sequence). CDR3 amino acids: CASSSLASGGQYNEQFF. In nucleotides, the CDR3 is TGTGCCAGCAGCTCTTTGGCTAGCGGGGGCCAATACAATGAGCAGTTCTTC.

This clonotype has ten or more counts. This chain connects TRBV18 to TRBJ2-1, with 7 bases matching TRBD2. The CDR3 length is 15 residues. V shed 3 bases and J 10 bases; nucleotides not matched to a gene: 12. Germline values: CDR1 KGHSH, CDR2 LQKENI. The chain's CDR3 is CASSPLAGVPGEQFF. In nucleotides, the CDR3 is TGTGCCAGCTCACCCCTGGCGGGGGTCCCGGGAGAGCAGTTCTTC.

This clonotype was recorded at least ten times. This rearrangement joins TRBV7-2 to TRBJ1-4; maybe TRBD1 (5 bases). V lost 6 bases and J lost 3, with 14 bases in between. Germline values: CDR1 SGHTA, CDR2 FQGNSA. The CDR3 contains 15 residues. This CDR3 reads CASRADGGANEKLFF. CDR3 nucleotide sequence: TGTGCCAGCAGGGCCGACGGGGGAGCTAATGAAAAACTGTTTTTT.

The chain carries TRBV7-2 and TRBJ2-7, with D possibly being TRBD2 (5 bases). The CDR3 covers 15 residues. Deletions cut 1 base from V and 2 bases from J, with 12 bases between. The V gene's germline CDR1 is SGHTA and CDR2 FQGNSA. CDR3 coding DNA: TGTGCCAGCAGCTTAGTGAGAGACGGGGCCTACGAGCAGTACTTC. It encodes CASSLVRDGAYEQYF.

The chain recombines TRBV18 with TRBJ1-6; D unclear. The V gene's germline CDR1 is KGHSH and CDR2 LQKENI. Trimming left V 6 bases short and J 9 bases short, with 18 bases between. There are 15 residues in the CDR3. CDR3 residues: CASSPEAFFGSPLHF. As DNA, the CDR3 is TGTGCCAGCTCGCCCGAGGCTTTTTTTGGTTCACCCCTCCACTTT.

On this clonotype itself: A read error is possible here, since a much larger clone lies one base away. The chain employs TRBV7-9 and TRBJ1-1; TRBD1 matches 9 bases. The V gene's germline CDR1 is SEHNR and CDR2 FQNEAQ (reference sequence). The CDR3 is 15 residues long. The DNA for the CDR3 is TGTGCCTGCACACCTGACAGGGGGATGAACACTGAAGCTATCTTT. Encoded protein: CACTPDRGMNTEAIF.

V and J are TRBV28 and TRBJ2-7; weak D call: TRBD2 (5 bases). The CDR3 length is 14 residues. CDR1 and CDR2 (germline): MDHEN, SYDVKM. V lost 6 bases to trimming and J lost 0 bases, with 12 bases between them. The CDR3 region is CASRSIRDSYEQYF. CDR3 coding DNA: TGTGCCAGCAGGAGCATCCGGGACTCCTACGAGCAGTACTTC.

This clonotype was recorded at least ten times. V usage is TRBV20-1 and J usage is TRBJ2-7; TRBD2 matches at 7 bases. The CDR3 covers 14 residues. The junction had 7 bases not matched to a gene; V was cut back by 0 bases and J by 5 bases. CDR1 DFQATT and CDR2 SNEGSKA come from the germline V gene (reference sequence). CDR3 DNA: TGCAGTGCTAGAGATCCCAGGGCGGGGGACGAGCAGTACTTC. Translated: CSARDPRAGDEQYF.

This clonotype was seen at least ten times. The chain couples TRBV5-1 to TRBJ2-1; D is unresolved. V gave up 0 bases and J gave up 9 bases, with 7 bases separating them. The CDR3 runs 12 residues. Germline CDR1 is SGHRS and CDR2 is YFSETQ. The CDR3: CASSLAWGEQFF. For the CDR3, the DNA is TGCGCCAGCAGCTTGGCTTGGGGTGAGCAGTTCTTC.

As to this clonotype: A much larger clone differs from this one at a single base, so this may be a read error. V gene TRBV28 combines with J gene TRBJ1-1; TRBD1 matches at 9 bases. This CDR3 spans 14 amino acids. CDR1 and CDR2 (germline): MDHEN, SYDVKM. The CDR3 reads CVSSFFGGQGEAFF. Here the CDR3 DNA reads TGTGTCAGCAGTTTTTTTGGGGGACAGGGCGAAGCTTTCTTT.

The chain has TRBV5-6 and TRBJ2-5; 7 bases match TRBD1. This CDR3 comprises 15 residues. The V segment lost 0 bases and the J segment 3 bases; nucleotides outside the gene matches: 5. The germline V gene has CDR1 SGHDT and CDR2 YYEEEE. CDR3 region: CASSLGLGTEETQYF. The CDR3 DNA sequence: TGTGCCAGCAGCTTGGGCCTCGGGACAGAAGAGACCCAGTACTTC.

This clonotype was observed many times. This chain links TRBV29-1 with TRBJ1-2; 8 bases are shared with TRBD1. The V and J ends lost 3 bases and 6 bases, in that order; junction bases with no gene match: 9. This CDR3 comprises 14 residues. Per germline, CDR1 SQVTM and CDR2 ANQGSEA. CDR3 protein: CSVDAGQGRNGYTF. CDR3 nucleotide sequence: TGCAGCGTTGATGCCGGACAGGGAAGGAATGGCTACACCTTC.

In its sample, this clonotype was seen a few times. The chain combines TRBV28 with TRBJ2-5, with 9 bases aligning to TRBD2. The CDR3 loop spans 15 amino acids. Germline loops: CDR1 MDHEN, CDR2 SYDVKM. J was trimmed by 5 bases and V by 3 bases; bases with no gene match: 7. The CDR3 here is CASSFLAGTPETQYF. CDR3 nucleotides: TGTGCCAGCAGTTTCCTAGCGGGGACCCCGGAGACCCAGTACTTC.

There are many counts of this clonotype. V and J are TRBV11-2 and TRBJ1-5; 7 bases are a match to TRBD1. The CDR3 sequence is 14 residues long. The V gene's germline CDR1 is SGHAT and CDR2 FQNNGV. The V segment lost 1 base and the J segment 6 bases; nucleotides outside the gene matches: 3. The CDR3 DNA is TGTGCCAGCAGCTTAGGGACAGGCGCTCAGCCCCAGCATTTT. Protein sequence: CASSLGTGAQPQHF. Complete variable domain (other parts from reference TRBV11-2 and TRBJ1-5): EAGVAQSPRYKIIEKRQSVAFWCNPISGHATLYWYQQILGQGPKLLIQFQNNGVVDDSQLPKDRFSAERLKGVDSTLKIQPAKLEDSAVYLCASSLGTGAQPQHFGDGTRLSIL.

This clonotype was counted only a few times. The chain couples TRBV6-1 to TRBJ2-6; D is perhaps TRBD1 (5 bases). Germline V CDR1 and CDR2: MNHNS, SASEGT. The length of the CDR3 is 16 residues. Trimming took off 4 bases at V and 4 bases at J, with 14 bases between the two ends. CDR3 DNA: TGTGCCAGCAGTGTACGGGCAGGGTTAGGGGCCAACGTCCTGACTTTC. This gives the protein CASSVRAGLGANVLTF.

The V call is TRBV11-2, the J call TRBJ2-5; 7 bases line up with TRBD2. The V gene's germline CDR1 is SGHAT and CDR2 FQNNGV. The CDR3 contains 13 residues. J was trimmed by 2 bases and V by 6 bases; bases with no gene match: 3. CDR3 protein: CASRRGEQETQYF. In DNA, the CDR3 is TGTGCCAGCAGACGGGGGGAGCAAGAGACCCAGTACTTC.

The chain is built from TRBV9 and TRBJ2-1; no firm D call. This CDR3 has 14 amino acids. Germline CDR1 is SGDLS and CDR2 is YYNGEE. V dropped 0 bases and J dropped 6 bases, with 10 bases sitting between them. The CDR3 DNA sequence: TGTGCCAGCAGCGTAGCGGTTAGAGGCAATGAGCAGTTCTTC. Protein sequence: CASSVAVRGNEQFF.

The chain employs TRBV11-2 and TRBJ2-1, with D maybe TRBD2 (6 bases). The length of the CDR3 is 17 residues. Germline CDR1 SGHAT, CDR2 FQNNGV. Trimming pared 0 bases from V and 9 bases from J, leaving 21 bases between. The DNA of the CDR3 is TGTGCCAGCAGCTTAGAAGGGAGTGCGACCCGGAGGGGTGAGCAGTTCTTC. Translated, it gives CASSLEGSATRRGEQFF.

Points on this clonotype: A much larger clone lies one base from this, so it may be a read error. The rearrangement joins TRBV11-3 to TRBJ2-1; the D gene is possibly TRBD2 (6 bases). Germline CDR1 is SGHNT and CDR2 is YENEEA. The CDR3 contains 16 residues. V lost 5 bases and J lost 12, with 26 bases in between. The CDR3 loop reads CASSGASEGTLEGQFF. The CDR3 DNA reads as TGTGCCAGCAGCGGCGCTAGCGAGGGAACCCTCGAGGGGCAGTTCTTC.

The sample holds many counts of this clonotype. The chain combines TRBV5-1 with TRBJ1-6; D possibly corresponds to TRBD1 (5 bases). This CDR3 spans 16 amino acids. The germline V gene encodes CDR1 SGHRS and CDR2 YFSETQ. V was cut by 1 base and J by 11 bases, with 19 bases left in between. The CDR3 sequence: CASSLSQGHRNAPLHF. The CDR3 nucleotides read TGCGCCAGCAGCTTGAGCCAGGGCCATCGTAACGCACCCCTCCACTTT.